Listed below are T cell receptor beta chains from one sample, sequenced in a study of T cells in Graves' hyperthyroidism and ophthalmopathy. From the multiplex PCR reads, TCRdb called clonotypes with MiXCR, one entry per CDR3 protein. Among hundreds of thousands of distinct CDR3 sequences listed, roughly 20% were seen once. Sequenced sample: blood. The receptors derive from a man aged 25 to 40 with Graves' ophthalmopathy. Each CDR3 is given with its conserved first and last residue. The D gene is left open where the match is weak. Clone size is stated in some rows and not others, as once, few, many or a class when expanded.

clone size	V gene	D gene	J gene	CDR3 DNA	CDR3 protein
few	TRBV14	-	TRBJ2-3	TGTGCCAGCAGCCAAGAGGCTAGCACAGATACGCAGTATTTT	CASSQEASTDTQYF
-	TRBV10-1	TRBD2	TRBJ2-1	TGCGCCAGCAGCCTATTGAGGGGCGGGGGGTACAATGAGCAGTTCTTC	CASSLLRGGGYNEQFF
-	TRBV11-1	-	TRBJ2-7	TGTGCCAGCAGCGGAGAAGGTCCGACGGAACCCTACGAGCAGTACTTC	CASSGEGPTEPYEQYF
-	TRBV6-9	-	TRBJ1-2	TGTGCCAGCAGTTATGGGCACAACTATGGCTACACCTTC	CASSYGHNYGYTF
many	TRBV20-1	-	TRBJ2-1	TGCAGTGCTATCCCCCCCAAGTCCCTATACAATGAGCAGTTCTTC	CSAIPPKSLYNEQFF
many	TRBV28	-	TRBJ1-2	TGTGCCAGCAGTTTAGAGGGGTTCCGCGGCTACACCTTC	CASSLEGFRGYTF
-	TRBV7-3	-	TRBJ1-4	TGTGCCAGCAGCTTAATCAGGGGCCGGCGGTCTAATGAAAAACTGTTTTTT	CASSLIRGRRSNEKLFF
many	TRBV12-3/TRBV12-4	-	TRBJ1-1	TGTGCCAGCAGTAAAGTATCGGGGAACACTGAAGCTTTCTTT	CASSKVSGNTEAFF
-	TRBV6-2/TRBV6-3	-	TRBJ2-4	TGTGCCAGCAGTGCGGGACTAGCCAAAAACATTCAGTACTTC	CASSAGLAKNIQYF
many	TRBV11-1	TRBD2	TRBJ2-7	TGTGCCAGCAGCTTAGCCGAGGCGGGAGCCGGCTACGAGCAGTACTTC	CASSLAEAGAGYEQYF
-	TRBV7-2	-	TRBJ2-6	TGTGCCAGCAGCTCCGGCACGGGAGGGGCCAACGTCCTGACTTTC	CASSSGTGGANVLTF
many	TRBV28	TRBD2	TRBJ2-3	TGTGCCAGCAGTTTATACGGCCTAGCGGGAGGGGATACGCAGTATTTT	CASSLYGLAGGDTQYF
-	TRBV2	-	TRBJ2-4	TGTGCCAGCGGGACGTGGGAATCCAAAAACATTCAGTACTTC	CASGTWESKNIQYF
few	TRBV2	-	TRBJ2-5	TGTGCCACCCTGGACTACGGGACCCAGTACTTC	CATLDYGTQYF
-	TRBV4-2	TRBD1	TRBJ2-7	TGTGCCAGCAGCCAAGACCAGGGGGCTCATTACGAGCAGTACTTC	CASSQDQGAHYEQYF
-	TRBV28	-	TRBJ2-7	TGTGCCAGCAGTTTAAGGGGGGGACAGGCCTGGGAGCAGTACTTC	CASSLRGGQAWEQYF
-	TRBV19	TRBD2	TRBJ2-1	TGTGCCAGTAGTGGATTAGCGGGAGGTAGTGAGCAGTTCTTC	CASSGLAGGSEQFF
many	TRBV7-2	-	TRBJ2-1	TGTGCCAGCAGCTTAGAGCCAAACAATGAGCAGTTCTTC	CASSLEPNNEQFF
few	TRBV15	TRBD2	TRBJ2-3	TGTGCCACCAGCCGACTAGCGGGAGTAGATACGCAGTATTTT	CATSRLAGVDTQYF
-	TRBV14	TRBD1	TRBJ1-1	TGTGCCAGCAGCCAAGATCGACAGGGTGTCGGCACTGAAGCTTTCTTT	CASSQDRQGVGTEAFF
few	TRBV7-8	TRBD2	TRBJ2-1	TGTGCCAGCAGCCCCGGGGGGGGAGGGCAGAACAATGAGCAGTTCTTC	CASSPGGGGQNNEQFF
few	TRBV28	TRBD1	TRBJ1-1	TGTGCCAGCAGTCTCCGGACAGGGTCGGGAGCTTTCTTT	CASSLRTGSGAFF
-	TRBV20-1	TRBD2	TRBJ2-3	TGCAGTGCTAGAGTTTGGACAGGAGGGACTAGCGGGAGGGCCGTCACAGATACGCAGTATTTT	CSARVWTGGTSGRAVTDTQYF
-	TRBV11-2	-	TRBJ2-7	TGTGCCAGCAGCACCGGACAGGAGCAGTACTTC	CASSTGQEQYF
few	TRBV3-1	TRBD2	TRBJ2-5	TGTGCCAGCAGCCAAGCACTAGCGGGAGGAACGCGGGAGACCCAGTACTTC	CASSQALAGGTRETQYF
-	TRBV28	-	TRBJ2-5	TGTGCCAGCAGTCCCAGGGGGGTCTGGGAGACCCAGTACTTC	CASSPRGVWETQYF
many	TRBV6-1	TRBD1	TRBJ1-4	TGTGCCAGCAGCCGAGACAGGGGGGGCGAAAAACTGTTTTTT	CASSRDRGGEKLFF
many	TRBV7-9	-	TRBJ1-1	TGTGCCAGCAGCTTAGGAGGGGGGAGAATCGCTGAAGCTTTCTTT	CASSLGGGRIAEAFF